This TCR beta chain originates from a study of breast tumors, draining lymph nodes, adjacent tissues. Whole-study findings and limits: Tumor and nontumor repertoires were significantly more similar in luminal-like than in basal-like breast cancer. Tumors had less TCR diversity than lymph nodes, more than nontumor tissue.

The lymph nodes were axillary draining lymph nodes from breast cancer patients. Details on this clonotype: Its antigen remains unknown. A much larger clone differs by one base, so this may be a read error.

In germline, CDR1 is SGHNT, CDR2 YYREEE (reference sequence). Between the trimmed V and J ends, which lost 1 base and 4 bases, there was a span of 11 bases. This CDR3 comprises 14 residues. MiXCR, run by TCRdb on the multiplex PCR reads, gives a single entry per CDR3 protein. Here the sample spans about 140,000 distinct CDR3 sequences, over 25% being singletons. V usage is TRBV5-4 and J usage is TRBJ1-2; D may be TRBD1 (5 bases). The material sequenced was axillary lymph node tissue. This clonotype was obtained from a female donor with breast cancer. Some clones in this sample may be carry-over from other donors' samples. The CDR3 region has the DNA TGTGCCAGCAGCTTGACACAGGCGCCCTATGGCTACACCTTC. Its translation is CASSLTQAPYGYTF.